This T cell receptor beta chain was found in a study of T-cell reconstitution after alpha-beta-depleted transplantation in children. Study-wide points: After transplant, at about two months, alpha-beta T cells were reportedly derived from several hundred expanded graft clones. For some patients, TCRbeta diversity was high at day 60 because of recipient T cells and thymic progenitors that survived. T-cell numbers and diversity one year post-transplant derived largely from freshly generated T cells.

The germline V and J ends were trimmed by 6 bases and 6 bases, with 10 bases remaining between them. Germline V gives CDR1 MNHEY, CDR2 SMNVEV (reference sequence). This CDR3 contains 12 residues. On this clonotype itself: Antigen specificity is unknown.

It was with unique molecular identifiers that the TCRbeta library was prepared. One entry per CDR3 protein, called by TCRdb with MiXCR from the PCR reads. Of about 900,000 distinct CDR3 sequences in the sample, around 30% were seen once. Sequencing was performed on PBMCs, mostly from graft donor cells, taken 360 days after TCRalphabeta/CD19-depleted stem cell transplant. The rearrangement joins TRBV27 to TRBJ2-3; D gene ambiguous. This TCR derives from a boy under two years old who had a stem cell transplant for SCID, so the T cells may come from the graft donor. The CDR3 DNA follows: TGTGCCAGCAGCAATGGGTGGGATACGCAGTATTTT. Translating gives CASSNGWDTQYF.